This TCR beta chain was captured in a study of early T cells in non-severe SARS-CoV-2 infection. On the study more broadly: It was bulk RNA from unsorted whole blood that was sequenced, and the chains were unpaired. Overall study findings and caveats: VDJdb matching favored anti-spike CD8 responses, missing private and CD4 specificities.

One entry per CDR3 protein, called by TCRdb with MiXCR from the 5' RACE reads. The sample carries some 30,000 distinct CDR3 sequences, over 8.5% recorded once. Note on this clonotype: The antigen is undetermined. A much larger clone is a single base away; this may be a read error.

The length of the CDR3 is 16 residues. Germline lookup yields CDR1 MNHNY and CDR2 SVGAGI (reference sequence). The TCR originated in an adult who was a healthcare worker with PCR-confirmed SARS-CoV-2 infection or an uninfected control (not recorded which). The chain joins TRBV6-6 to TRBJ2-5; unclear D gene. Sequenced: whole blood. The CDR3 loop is CASSPTSYTSMETRYF. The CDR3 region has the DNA TGTGCCAGCAGTCCCACCTCTTATACCTCGATGGAGACCCGGTACTTC.